What follows are 3 T cell receptor beta chains derived from one specimen sequenced in a study of shared clonotypes between healthy human individuals. The method was immunoSEQ multiplex PCR; TCRdb's version includes in-frame clones alone and lacks a portion of them. The table has roughly 1,500,000 clones, 95% to 99% seen once. Sequencing was done on a sample of naive CD4+ T cells sorted from blood. The subset here: CD45RA+ positively selected. The source is a man aged 25 to 45 in good health.

V usage is TRBV18 and J usage is TRBJ1-3, with D unclear. V shed 4 bases and J shed 0 bases, with 13 bases lying between them. The V gene's germline CDR1 is KGHSH and CDR2 LQKENI. This CDR3 has 16 amino acids. The CDR3 is CASSLQTPSSGNTIYF. The DNA of the CDR3 is TGTGCCAGCTCACTCCAGACACCATCCTCTGGAAACACCATATATTTT.

This chain uses TRBV6-5 with TRBJ1-1, with 10 nucleotides matching TRBD1. The CDR3 runs 14 residues. From germline, CDR1 is MNHEY and CDR2 SVGAGI. J gave up 10 bases and V 0 bases, and 5 bases lay outside the gene matches. For the CDR3, the DNA is TGTGCCAGCAGTTACTCCGACAGGGGGCTCACAGCTTTCTTT. Residues: CASSYSDRGLTAFF.

This chain's CDR3 is CASSFQSGANVLTF. DNA for the CDR3: TGTGCCAGCAGTTTTCAATCTGGGGCCAACGTCCTGACTTTC. This chain joins TRBV28 and TRBJ2-6; D is unresolved. This CDR3 has 14 residues. Germline V gives CDR1 MDHEN, CDR2 SYDVKM. Deletions cut 3 bases from V and 1 base from J, with 4 bases between.